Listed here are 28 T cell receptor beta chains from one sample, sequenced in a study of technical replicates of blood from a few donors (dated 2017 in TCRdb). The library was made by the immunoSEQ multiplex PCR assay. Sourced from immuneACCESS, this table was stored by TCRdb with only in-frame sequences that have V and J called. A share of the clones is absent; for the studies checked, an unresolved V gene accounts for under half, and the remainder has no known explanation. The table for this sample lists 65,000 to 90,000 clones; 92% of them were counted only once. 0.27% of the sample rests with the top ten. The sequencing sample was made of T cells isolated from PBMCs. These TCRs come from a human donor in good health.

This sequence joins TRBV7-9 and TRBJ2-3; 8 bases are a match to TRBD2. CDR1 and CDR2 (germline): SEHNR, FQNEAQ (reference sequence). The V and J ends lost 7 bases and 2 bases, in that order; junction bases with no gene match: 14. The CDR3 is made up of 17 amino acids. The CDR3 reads CASTFRGGLVSTDTQYF. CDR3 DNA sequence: TGTGCCAGCACCTTTAGGGGGGGACTAGTATCCACAGATACGCAGTATTTT.

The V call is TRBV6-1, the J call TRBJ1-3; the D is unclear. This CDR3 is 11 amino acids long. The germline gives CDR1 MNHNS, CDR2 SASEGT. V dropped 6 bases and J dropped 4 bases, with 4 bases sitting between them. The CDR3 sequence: CASRLGNTIYF. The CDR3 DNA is TGTGCCAGCAGACTCGGAAACACCATATATTTT.

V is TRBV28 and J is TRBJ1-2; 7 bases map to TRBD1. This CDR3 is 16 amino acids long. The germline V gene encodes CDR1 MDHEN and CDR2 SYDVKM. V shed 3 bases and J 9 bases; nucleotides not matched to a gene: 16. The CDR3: CASSFERDRWTRSYTF. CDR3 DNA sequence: TGTGCCAGCAGTTTTGAAAGGGACAGATGGACGAGAAGCTACACCTTC.

CDR3 DNA sequence: TGCGCCAGCAGCGAGGGACAGGGCTCGGGCTACACCTTC. It is translated as CASSEGQGSGYTF. V is TRBV5-1 and J is TRBJ1-2; 9 bases map to TRBD1. The CDR3 has 13 residues. Germline V gives CDR1 SGHRS, CDR2 YFSETQ. With 4 bases clipped from V and 8 bases from J, the junction kept 6 bases outside the gene matches.

The CDR3 is CASSSWARGSNQPQHF. CDR3 bases: TGTGCCAGCAGTTCCTGGGCCCGGGGGAGCAATCAGCCCCAGCATTTT. The chain couples TRBV6-5 to TRBJ1-5, with D possibly being TRBD1 (5 bases). V was trimmed by 4 bases and J by 1 base, leaving 14 bases between them. The V gene's germline CDR1 is MNHEY and CDR2 SVGAGI. This CDR3 region has 16 residues.

CDR3 loop: CASSFDRADGQPQHF. The CDR3 bases are TGCGCCAGCAGCTTTGACAGGGCAGACGGTCAGCCCCAGCATTTT. The chain is built from TRBV5-1 and TRBJ1-5; 7 bases agree with TRBD1. CDR3 length equals 15 residues. J gave up 6 bases and V 2 bases, and 8 bases lay outside the gene matches. Germline lookup yields CDR1 SGHRS and CDR2 YFSETQ.

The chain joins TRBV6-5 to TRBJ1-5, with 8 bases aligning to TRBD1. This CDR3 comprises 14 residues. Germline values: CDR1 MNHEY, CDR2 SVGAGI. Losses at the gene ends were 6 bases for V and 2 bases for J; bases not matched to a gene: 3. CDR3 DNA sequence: TGTGCCAGCAGACAGACAGGGGGCAATCAGCCCCAGCATTTT. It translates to CASRQTGGNQPQHF.

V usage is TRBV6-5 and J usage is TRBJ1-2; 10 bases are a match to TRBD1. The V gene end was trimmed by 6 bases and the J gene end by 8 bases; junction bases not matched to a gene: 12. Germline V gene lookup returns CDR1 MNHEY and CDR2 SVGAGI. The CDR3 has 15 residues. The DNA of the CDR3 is TGTGCCAGCAGCCTGGGACAGGGGCGCCCAAAGGGCTACACCTTC. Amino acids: CASSLGQGRPKGYTF.

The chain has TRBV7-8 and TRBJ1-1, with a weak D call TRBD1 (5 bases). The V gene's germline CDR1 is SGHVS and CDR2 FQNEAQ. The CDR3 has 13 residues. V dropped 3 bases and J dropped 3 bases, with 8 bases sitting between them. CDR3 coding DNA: TGTGCCAGCAGCTTGTGGGGGGACACTGAAGCTTTCTTT. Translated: CASSLWGDTEAFF.

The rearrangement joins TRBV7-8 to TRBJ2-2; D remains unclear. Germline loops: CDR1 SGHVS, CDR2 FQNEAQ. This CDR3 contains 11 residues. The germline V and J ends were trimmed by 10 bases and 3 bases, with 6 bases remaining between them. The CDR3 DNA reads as TGTGCCACCCGGTACACCGGGGAGCTGTTTTTT. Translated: CATRYTGELFF.

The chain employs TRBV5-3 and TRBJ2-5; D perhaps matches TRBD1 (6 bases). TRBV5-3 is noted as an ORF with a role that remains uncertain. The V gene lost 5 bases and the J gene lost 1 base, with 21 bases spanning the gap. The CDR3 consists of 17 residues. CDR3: CARRSGVQGSLQETQYF. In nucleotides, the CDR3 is TGTGCCAGAAGATCCGGGGTACAGGGTTCTCTCCAAGAGACCCAGTACTTC.

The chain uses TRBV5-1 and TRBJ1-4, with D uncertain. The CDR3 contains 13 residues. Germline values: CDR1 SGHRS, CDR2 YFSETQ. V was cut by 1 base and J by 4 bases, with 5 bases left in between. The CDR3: CASSLTVNEKLFF. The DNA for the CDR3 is TGCGCCAGCAGCTTGACAGTTAATGAAAAACTGTTTTTT.

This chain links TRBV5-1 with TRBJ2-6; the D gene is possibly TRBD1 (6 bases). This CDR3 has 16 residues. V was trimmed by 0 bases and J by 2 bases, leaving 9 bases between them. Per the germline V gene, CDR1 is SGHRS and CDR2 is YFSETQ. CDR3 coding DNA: TGCGCCAGCAGCTTGGGAGAGGGGGCTGGGGCCAACGTCCTGACTTTC. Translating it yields CASSLGEGAGANVLTF. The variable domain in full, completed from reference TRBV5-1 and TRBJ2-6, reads KAGVTQTPRYLIKTRGQQVTLSCSPISGHRSVSWYQQTPGQGLQFLFEYFSETQRNKGNFPGRFSGRQFSNSRSEMNVSTLELGDSALYLCASSLGEGAGANVLTFGAGSRLTVL.

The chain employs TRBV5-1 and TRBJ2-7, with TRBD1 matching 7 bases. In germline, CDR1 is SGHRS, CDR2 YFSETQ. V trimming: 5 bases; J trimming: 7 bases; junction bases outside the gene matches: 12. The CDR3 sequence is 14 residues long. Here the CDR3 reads CASSQGVGVGEQYF. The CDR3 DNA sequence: TGCGCCAGCAGTCAGGGGGTAGGGGTTGGAGAGCAGTACTTC.

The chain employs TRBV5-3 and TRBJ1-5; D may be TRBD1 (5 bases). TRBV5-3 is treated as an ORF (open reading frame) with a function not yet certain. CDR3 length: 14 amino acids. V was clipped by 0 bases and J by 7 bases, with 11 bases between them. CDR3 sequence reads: CARSLEGAGQPQHF. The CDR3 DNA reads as TGTGCCAGAAGCTTGGAAGGGGCTGGACAGCCCCAGCATTTT.

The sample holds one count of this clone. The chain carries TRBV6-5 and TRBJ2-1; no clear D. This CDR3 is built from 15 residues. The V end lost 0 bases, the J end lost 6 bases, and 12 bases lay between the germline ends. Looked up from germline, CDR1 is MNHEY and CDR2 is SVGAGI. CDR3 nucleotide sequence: TGTGCCAGCAGTTACTCGTCGTTTGGGCGCAATGAGCAGTTCTTC. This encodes CASSYSSFGRNEQFF.

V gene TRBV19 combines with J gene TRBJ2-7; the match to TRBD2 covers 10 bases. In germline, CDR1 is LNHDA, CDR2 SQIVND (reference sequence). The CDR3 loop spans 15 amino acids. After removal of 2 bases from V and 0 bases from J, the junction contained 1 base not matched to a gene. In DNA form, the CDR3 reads TGTGCCAGTAGTATACTAGCGGGGGACTCCTACGAGCAGTACTTC. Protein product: CASSILAGDSYEQYF.

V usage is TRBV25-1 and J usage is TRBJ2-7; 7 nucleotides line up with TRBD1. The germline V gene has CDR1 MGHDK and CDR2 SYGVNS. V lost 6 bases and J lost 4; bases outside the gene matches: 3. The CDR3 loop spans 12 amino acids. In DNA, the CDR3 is TGTGCCAGCAGCGCAGGGGGATACGAGCAGTACTTC. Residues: CASSAGGYEQYF.

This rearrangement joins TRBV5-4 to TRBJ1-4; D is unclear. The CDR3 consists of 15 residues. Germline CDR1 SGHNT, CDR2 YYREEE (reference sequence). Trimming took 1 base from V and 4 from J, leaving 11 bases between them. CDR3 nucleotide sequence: TGTGCCAGCAGCTTGATGAAGAACGGTAATGAAAAACTGTTTTTT. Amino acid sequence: CASSLMKNGNEKLFF. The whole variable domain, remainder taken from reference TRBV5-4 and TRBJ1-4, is ETGVTQSPTHLIKTRGQQVTLRCSSQSGHNTVSWYQQALGQGPQFIFQYYREEENGRGNFPPRFSGLQFPNYSSELNVNALELDDSALYLCASSLMKNGNEKLFFGSGTQLSVL.

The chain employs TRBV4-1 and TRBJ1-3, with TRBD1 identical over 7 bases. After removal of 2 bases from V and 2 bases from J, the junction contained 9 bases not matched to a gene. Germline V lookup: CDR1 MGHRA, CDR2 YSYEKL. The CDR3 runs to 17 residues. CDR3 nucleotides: TGCGCCAGCAGCCAACCTCTCGACAGGGTAGCTGGAAACACCATATATTTT. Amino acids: CASSQPLDRVAGNTIYF.

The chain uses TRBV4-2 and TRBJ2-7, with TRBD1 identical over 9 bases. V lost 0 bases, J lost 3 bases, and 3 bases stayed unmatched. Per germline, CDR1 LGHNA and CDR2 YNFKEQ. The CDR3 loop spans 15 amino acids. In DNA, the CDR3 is TGTGCCAGCAGCCAAGATGGGACAGGGCTCTACGAGCAGTACTTC. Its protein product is CASSQDGTGLYEQYF.

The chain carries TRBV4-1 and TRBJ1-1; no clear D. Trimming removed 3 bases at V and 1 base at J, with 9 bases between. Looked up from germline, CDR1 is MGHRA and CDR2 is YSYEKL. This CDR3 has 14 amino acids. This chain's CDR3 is CASSQYRGNTEAFF. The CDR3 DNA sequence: TGCGCCAGCAGCCAGTATCGGGGGAACACTGAAGCTTTCTTT.

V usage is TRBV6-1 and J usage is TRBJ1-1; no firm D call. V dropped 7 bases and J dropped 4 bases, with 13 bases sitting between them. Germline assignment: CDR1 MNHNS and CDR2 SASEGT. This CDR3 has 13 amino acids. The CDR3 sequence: CASMEGSSTEAFF. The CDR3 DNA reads TGTGCCAGCATGGAGGGCTCTAGCACTGAAGCTTTCTTT.

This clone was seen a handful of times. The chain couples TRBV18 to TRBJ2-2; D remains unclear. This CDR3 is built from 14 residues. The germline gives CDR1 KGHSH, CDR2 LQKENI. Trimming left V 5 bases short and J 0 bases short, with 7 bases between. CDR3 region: CASSVGANTGELFF. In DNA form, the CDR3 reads TGTGCCAGCTCAGTAGGAGCGAACACCGGGGAGCTGTTTTTT.

CDR3 region: CAIGSASLQYF. The CDR3 DNA is TGTGCCATCGGATCGGCTAGTTTACAGTATTTT. The V gene is TRBV7-9, the J gene TRBJ2-3, with D uncertain. The CDR3 consists of 11 residues. The germline V gene encodes CDR1 SEHNR and CDR2 FQNEAQ (reference sequence). V dropped 10 bases and J dropped 12 bases, with 17 bases sitting between them.

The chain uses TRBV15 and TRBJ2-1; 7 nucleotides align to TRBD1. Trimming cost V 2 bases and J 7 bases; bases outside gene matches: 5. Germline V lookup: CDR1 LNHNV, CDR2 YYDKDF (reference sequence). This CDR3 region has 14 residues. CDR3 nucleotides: TGTGCCACCAGCAGACGATCACAGGGGAATGAGCAGTTCTTC. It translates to CATSRRSQGNEQFF.

CDR3 amino acids: CASNPGQAYEQYF. In nucleotides, the CDR3 is TGTGCCAGCAACCCGGGACAGGCCTACGAGCAGTACTTC. The V and J genes are TRBV6-1 and TRBJ2-7; TRBD1 matches at 8 bases. Germline-derived CDR1 and CDR2 are MNHNS and SASEGT. The ends lost 7 bases at V and 2 bases at J; junction bases unmatched: 4. The CDR3 runs 13 residues.

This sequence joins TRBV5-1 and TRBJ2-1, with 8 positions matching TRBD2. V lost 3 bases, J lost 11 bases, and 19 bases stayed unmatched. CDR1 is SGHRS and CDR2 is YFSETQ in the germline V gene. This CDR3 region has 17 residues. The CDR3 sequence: CASSYSNAGTRDIKQFF. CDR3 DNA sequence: TGCGCCAGCAGCTATTCAAACGCCGGGACTAGAGACATCAAGCAGTTCTTC.